In its sample, the clone carrying this T cell receptor beta chain was seen a few times. Its antigen is currently unknown. This sample is part of a study of cytomegalovirus exposure and HLA in healthy donors. Study at large: Findings of an earlier analysis included about 100 million unique TCR beta sequences from roughly 200 million T cells.

General study results and limits: Differences between HLA loci emerged in a later analysis of TCR association rates, with DRB1 most and HLA-C fewest. Analyses of presence and absence presupposed an approximately uniform sequencing depth across donors.

The CDR3 covers 14 residues. Trimming shortened V by 7 bases and J by 3 bases, and 15 bases separated the two germline ends. CDR1 and CDR2 (germline): MNHNY, SVGAGI (reference sequence). The PCR made use of 60 Vbeta and 13 Jbeta primers. TCRdb keeps only in-frame clones here, not all; method: immunoSEQ multiplex PCR. The top ten hold about 3% of the sample, which has approximately 100,000 clones, around 80% seen once. The chain joins TRBV6-6 to TRBJ1-2; D unclear. Specimen: PBMCs. The receptor was isolated from a woman between 40 and 50 years old in good health and CMV-seronegative. The DNA of the CDR3 is TGTGCCAGCATGGAGGACCAAAATTACTATGGCTACACCTTC. Protein sequence: CASMEDQNYYGYTF.